At least ten counts were recorded for the clone carrying this T cell receptor (beta chain). The data belong to a study of T-cell reconstitution after alpha-beta-depleted transplantation in children. Using unique molecular identifiers, the investigators prepared the TCRbeta library. TCRdb used MiXCR to reprocess the PCR reads, holding one entry per CDR3 protein. In the table there are hundreds of thousands of distinct CDR3 sequences, around 16% of which are singletons. Germline V gene lookup returns CDR1 SGDLS and CDR2 YYNGEE. V was shortened by 0 bases and J by 5 bases, with 15 bases between the two germline ends. The CDR3 spans 15 residues.

The sample was PBMCs from the stem cell graft donor, taken from the stem cell graft. The gene calls are TRBV9 and TRBJ2-7; D is perhaps TRBD2 (5 bases). The sequence was collected from a human donor who donated a stem cell graft to a child with acute myeloid leukemia. This CDR3 reads CASSVGGSLRHEQYF. The CDR3 coding sequence is TGTGCCAGCAGCGTAGGAGGGTCGCTACGACACGAGCAGTACTTC.